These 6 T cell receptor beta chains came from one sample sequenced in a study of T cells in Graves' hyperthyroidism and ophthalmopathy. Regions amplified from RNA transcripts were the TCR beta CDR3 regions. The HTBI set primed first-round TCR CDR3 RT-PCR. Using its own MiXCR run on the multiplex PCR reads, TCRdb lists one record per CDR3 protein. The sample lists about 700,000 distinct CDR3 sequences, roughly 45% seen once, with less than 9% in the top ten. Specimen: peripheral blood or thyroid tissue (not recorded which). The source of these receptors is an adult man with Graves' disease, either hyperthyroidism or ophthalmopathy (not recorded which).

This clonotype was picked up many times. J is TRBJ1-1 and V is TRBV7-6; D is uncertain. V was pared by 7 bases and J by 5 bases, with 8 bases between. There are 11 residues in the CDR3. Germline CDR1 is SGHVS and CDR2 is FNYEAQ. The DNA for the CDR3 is TGTGCCAGCAAGCTAGGGACTGAAGCTTTCTTT. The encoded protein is CASKLGTEAFF.

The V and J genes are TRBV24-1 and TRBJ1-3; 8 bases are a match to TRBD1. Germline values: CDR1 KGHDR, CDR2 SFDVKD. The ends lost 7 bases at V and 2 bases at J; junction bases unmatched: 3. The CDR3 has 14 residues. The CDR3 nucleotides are TGTGCCACCAGCCCGACAGGGGCTGGAAACACCATATATTTT. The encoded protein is CATSPTGAGNTIYF.

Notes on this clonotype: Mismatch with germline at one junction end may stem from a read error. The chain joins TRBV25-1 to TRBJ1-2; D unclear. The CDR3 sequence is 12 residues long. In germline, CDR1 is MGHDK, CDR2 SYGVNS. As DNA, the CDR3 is TGCCAGCAGTGGGGAGCTAACTATGGCTACACCTTC. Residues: CQQWGANYGYTF.

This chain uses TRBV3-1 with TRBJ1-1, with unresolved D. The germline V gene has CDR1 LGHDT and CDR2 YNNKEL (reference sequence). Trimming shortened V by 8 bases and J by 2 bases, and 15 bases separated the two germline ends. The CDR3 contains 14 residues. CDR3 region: CASSRTDGNTEAFF. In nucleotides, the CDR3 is TGTGCCAGCTCAAGGACCGATGGAAACACTGAAGCTTTCTTT.

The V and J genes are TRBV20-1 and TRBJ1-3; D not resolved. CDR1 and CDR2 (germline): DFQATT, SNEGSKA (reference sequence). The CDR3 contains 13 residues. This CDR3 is CTVEELSGNTIYF. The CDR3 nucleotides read TGCACCGTAGAGGAGCTCTCTGGAAACACCATATATTTT.

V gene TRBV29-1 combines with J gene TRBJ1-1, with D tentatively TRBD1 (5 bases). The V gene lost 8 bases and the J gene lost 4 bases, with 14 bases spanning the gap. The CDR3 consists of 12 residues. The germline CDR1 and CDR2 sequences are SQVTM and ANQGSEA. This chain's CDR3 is CSQRQSGTEAFF. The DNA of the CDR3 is TGCAGCCAACGACAGAGTGGCACTGAAGCTTTCTTT.